The next 19 T cell receptor beta chains were all read from a single sample in a study of blood T cell repertoires in COVID-19. Only in-frame clones appear in the TCRdb table, and some are missing; sequencing was by immunoSEQ multiplex PCR. The table shows around 69,000 clones, with 70% to 90% occurring only once. The sequenced material came from peripheral blood. These receptors came from a man aged 50-59 years with active COVID-19.

The rearrangement joins TRBV6-5 to TRBJ1-6; D is ambiguous. CDR1 is MNHEY and CDR2 is SVGAGI in the germline V gene. V was trimmed by 2 bases and J by 5 bases, leaving 10 bases between them. The CDR3 contains 15 residues. The DNA for the CDR3 is TGTGCCAGCAGTTACGGGCCGGGGAATAATTCACCCCTCCACTTT. Protein product: CASSYGPGNNSPLHF.

This sequence joins TRBV7-9 and TRBJ2-5; 10 nucleotides align to TRBD1. CDR1 SEHNR and CDR2 FQNEAQ come from the germline V gene (reference sequence). The J segment lost 5 bases and the V segment lost 5 bases, leaving 5 bases of the junction unmatched. The CDR3 loop spans 14 amino acids. For the CDR3, the DNA is TGTGCCAGCAGCGAGACAGGGGGCGGGGAGACCCAGTACTTC. It is translated as CASSETGGGETQYF.

The gene calls are TRBV19 and TRBJ2-1; 7 bases are a match to TRBD2. This CDR3 is 14 amino acids long. Germline trimming cut 4 bases from V and 3 bases from J; bases unmatched to any gene: 3. The germline V gene encodes CDR1 LNHDA and CDR2 SQIVND (reference sequence). CDR3 amino acids: CASSRGEGYNEQFF. The CDR3 DNA reads as TGTGCCAGTAGTAGGGGGGAGGGCTACAATGAGCAGTTCTTC.

This clone was seen just once. The rearrangement links TRBV6-6 to TRBJ1-5; 7 nucleotides line up with TRBD1. Germline-derived CDR1 and CDR2 are MNHNY and SVGAGI (reference sequence). The CDR3 is 14 amino acids. With 6 bases clipped from V and 6 bases from J, the junction kept 8 bases outside the gene matches. DNA of the CDR3: TGTGCCAGCAGCCCGACAGGGTCCCGTCAGCCCCAGCATTTT. Protein sequence: CASSPTGSRQPQHF.

The rearrangement uses TRBV5-1 and TRBJ2-5; a weak D match, TRBD1 (5 bases). Trimming cost V 1 base and J 5 bases, with 15 bases left between them. The CDR3 contains 15 residues. The V gene's germline CDR1 is SGHRS and CDR2 YFSETQ. The CDR3 here is CASSLMQGTPETQYF. The DNA for the CDR3 is TGCGCCAGCAGCTTGATGCAGGGAACCCCGGAGACCCAGTACTTC.

This clone appeared once. The chain couples TRBV25-1 to TRBJ1-1, with D unresolved. The CDR3 spans 14 residues. V lost 1 base, J lost 4 bases, and 10 bases lay in between. Germline V CDR1 and CDR2: MGHDK, SYGVNS. The CDR3 DNA is TGTGCCAGCAGTGAATTATGGTCAGGCACTGAAGCTTTCTTT. Translating gives CASSELWSGTEAFF.

This clone occurred once. The chain combines TRBV27 with TRBJ2-1; tentatively, D is TRBD2 (5 bases). CDR1 MNHEY and CDR2 SMNVEV come from the germline V gene (reference sequence). The V end was cut by 2 bases, the J end by 1 base, with 12 bases between. This CDR3 comprises 16 residues. Here the CDR3 reads CASSLGGGLSYNEQFF. The CDR3 DNA reads as TGTGCCAGCAGTTTAGGTGGAGGTTTGTCCTACAATGAGCAGTTCTTC.

The chain couples TRBV3-1 (or the pseudogene TRBV3-2) to TRBJ2-5; D is unclear. V lost 1 base, J lost 2 bases, and 11 bases lay in between. Germline V gene lookup returns CDR1 LGHDT and CDR2 YNNKEL (reference sequence). The CDR3 runs to 15 residues. This CDR3 reads CASSQAPAGQETQYF. CDR3 coding DNA: TGTGCCAGCAGCCAAGCCCCGGCAGGACAAGAGACCCAGTACTTC.

The CDR3 nucleotides are TGTGCCAGCAGCAACGGACTAGCGGGAGCCACGCAGTATTTT. The encoded protein is CASSNGLAGATQYF. The chain uses TRBV6-5 and TRBJ2-3, with 13 bases identical to TRBD2. The CDR3 contains 14 residues. Germline assignment: CDR1 MNHEY and CDR2 SVGAGI. J lost 9 bases, V lost 6 bases, and 6 bases had no gene match.

The rearrangement uses TRBV19 and TRBJ1-3; 9 positions match TRBD1. Germline V gene data show CDR1 as LNHDA and CDR2 as SQIVND (reference sequence). V trimming: 5 bases; J trimming: 3 bases; junction bases outside the gene matches: 11. The CDR3 loop spans 17 amino acids. In DNA form, the CDR3 reads TGTGCCAGTAGTCCCACCTCGACAGGGGGAGGTGGAAACACCATATATTTT. It specifies CASSPTSTGGGGNTIYF.

The CDR3 DNA sequence: TGTGCCAGCAGCTTGGCAGGGGGTCATGAGCAGTTCTTC. As protein: CASSLAGGHEQFF. This chain links TRBV5-6 with TRBJ2-1; the match to TRBD1 covers 7 bases. The germline V gene has CDR1 SGHDT and CDR2 YYEEEE. This CDR3 contains 13 residues. The V gene end was trimmed by 0 bases and the J gene end by 8 bases; junction bases not matched to a gene: 2.

The chain couples TRBV11-3 to TRBJ2-1; 9 nucleotides align to TRBD2. The CDR3 totals 13 residues. Trimming at V came to 8 bases and at J to 8 bases, leaving 7 bases not matched to a gene. Germline-derived CDR1 and CDR2 are SGHNT and YENEEA. DNA for the CDR3: TGTGCCAGCTCACGGCGGGAGGGCCATGAGCAGTTCTTC. Protein sequence: CASSRREGHEQFF. Variable domain in full (rest from reference TRBV11-3 and TRBJ2-1): EAGVVQSPRYKIIEKKQPVAFWCNPISGHNTLYWYLQNLGQGPELLIRYENEEAVDDSQLPKDRFSAERLKGVDSTLKIQPAELGDSAVYLCASSRREGHEQFFGPGTRLTVL.

The chain employs TRBV6-5 and TRBJ1-3; D possibly corresponds to TRBD1 (5 bases). Trimming stripped 6 bases from V and 0 bases from J, with 12 bases between. From germline, CDR1 is MNHEY and CDR2 SVGAGI. CDR3 size: 15 residues. CDR3 sequence (DNA): TGTGCCAGCAGCTTTGACAGAGACTCTGGAAACACCATATATTTT. This encodes CASSFDRDSGNTIYF.

This clone was observed at least ten times. CDR3 region: CSASLQPQHF. DNA for the CDR3: TGCAGTGCTAGCCTCCAGCCCCAGCATTTT. This chain joins TRBV20-1 and TRBJ1-5; D is unclear. CDR3 size: 10 residues. Trimming took 3 bases from V and 7 from J, leaving 4 bases between them. CDR1 is DFQATT and CDR2 is SNEGSKA in the germline V gene (reference sequence).

The chain couples TRBV28 to TRBJ2-1; no clear D. The germline gives CDR1 MDHEN, CDR2 SYDVKM. The CDR3 covers 11 residues. V was clipped by 5 bases and J by 3 bases, with 2 bases between them. The DNA for the CDR3 is TGTGCCAGCAGTCTCTACAATGAGCAGTTCTTC. Translating gives CASSLYNEQFF.

This rearrangement joins TRBV7-8 to TRBJ2-7, with TRBD2 identical over 10 bases. V dropped 6 bases and J dropped 3; count of bases not matched to a gene: 5. CDR3 length equals 14 residues. Germline-derived CDR1 and CDR2 are SGHVS and FQNEAQ. CDR3 sequence (DNA): TGTGCCAGCAGATTTAGCGGGGGGAACTACGAGCAGTACTTC. Protein: CASRFSGGNYEQYF.

The chain links TRBV27 to TRBJ1-6; D is unresolved. With 4 bases removed from V and 13 bases from J, the gap between germline ends came to 11 bases. In germline, CDR1 is MNHEY, CDR2 SMNVEV (reference sequence). This CDR3 contains 12 residues. The CDR3 DNA is TGTGCCAGCAGTTACCAAGGCGGTCCCCTCCACTTT. Translating it yields CASSYQGGPLHF.

The chain combines TRBV7-8 with TRBJ2-3; TRBD2 agrees at 10 bases. The CDR3 has 16 amino acids. The junction had 7 bases not matched to a gene; V was cut back by 1 base and J by 6 bases. Germline CDR1 reads SGHVS; CDR2 reads FQNEAQ. The CDR3 sequence: CASSLVLAGPPDTQYF. The CDR3 DNA reads as TGTGCCAGCAGCTTAGTACTAGCGGGACCCCCGGATACGCAGTATTTT.

The V and J genes are TRBV24-1 and TRBJ2-2; D is perhaps TRBD1 (6 bases). Trimming cost V 8 bases and J 0 bases, with 15 bases left between them. In germline, CDR1 is KGHDR, CDR2 SFDVKD. CDR3 length: 16 amino acids. The CDR3 bases are TGTGCCACCACTTCAATCAGGGGCGCGAACACCGGGGAGCTGTTTTTT. Translated: CATTSIRGANTGELFF.